These T cell receptor beta chains were read from a single sample in a study of shared clonotypes between healthy human individuals. Profiling relied on immunoSEQ multiplex PCR, and the TCRdb table lists in-frame clones only, not all of them. This sample has roughly 720,000 clones, with 90% found just once. The sample taken for sequencing was memory CD8+ T cells from PBMCs. The receptor set was obtained from a man aged 18 to 29 in good health. Some clones in this sample may be carry-over from other donors' samples. The CDR3 runs from the conserved cysteine through the conserved F or W. Each record gives: clone size, D gene, J gene, V gene, CDR3 DNA, CDR3 protein. A D gene is named only where the DNA matches it firmly. The size of a clone is reported for some rows only, either as once, few or many, or as a class for expanded clones.

>.|TRBD2|TRBJ2-5|TRBV9
TGTGCCAGCAGCGTGGAGGGGTCCAGGCTAGCGGGAGGTCAAGAGACCCAGTACTTC
CASSVEGSRLAGGQETQYF
>.|.|TRBJ2-1|TRBV27
TGTGCCAGCAGTTTCCTTCGACAGGACGGGGTGGACAATGAGCAGTTCTTC
CASSFLRQDGVDNEQFF
>.|.|TRBJ1-6|TRBV7-2
TGTGCCAGCAGCCGATTAGGAGGACTCCTTAATTCACCCCTCCACTTT
CASSRLGGLLNSPLHF
>.|.|TRBJ2-5|TRBV30
TGTGCCTGGAGTGTCCTAGCCGGCGAGACCCAGTACTTC
CAWSVLAGETQYF
>.|TRBD2|TRBJ2-1|TRBV27
TGTGCCAGCAGTCCCGGACTAGCGGACTACAATGAGCAGTTCTTC
CASSPGLADYNEQFF
>.|.|TRBJ1-1|TRBV28
TGTGCCAGCAGTTTAGGGGGGAACACTGAAGCTTTCTTT
CASSLGGNTEAFF
>.|.|TRBJ2-7|TRBV7-2
TGTGCCAGCATCCTTAGTAGGGGCTCCTACGAGCAGTACTTC
CASILSRGSYEQYF
>.|.|TRBJ2-2|TRBV6-6
TGTGCCAGCAGTTACTCGGGGACAAACTACGGGGAGCTGTTTTTT
CASSYSGTNYGELFF
>.|TRBD1|TRBJ1-3|TRBV10-3
TGTGCCATGACCACTGGGACAGGGCTCGGAAACACCATATATTTT
CAMTTGTGLGNTIYF
>.|TRBD1|TRBJ1-2|TRBV7-9
TGTGCCAGCAGCCAGGACAGGGCGGAGGGCTACACCTTC
CASSQDRAEGYTF
>.|.|TRBJ1-1|TRBV5-6
TGTGCCAGCAGCTTGTTTCCGGGCTTTAACACTGAAGCTTTCTTT
CASSLFPGFNTEAFF
>.|TRBD2|TRBJ2-5|TRBV19
TGTGCCAGTAGTATAGTCCCGGGGGGGCTGGAGACCCAGTACTTC
CASSIVPGGLETQYF
>.|.|TRBJ1-5|TRBV19
TGTGCCGTCAGGGGACAGCCCCAGCATTTT
CAVRGQPQHF
>.|.|TRBJ2-7|TRBV5-4
TGTGCCAGCAGCGAGAACAGAAACTTCTACGAGCAGTACTTC
CASSENRNFYEQYF
>.|.|TRBJ2-3|TRBV7-2
TGTGCCAGCAGTCTCTGGACTAGCACAGATACGCAGTATTTT
CASSLWTSTDTQYF
>.|.|TRBJ2-2|TRBV28
TGTGCCAGCAGTTTTTCATACGCGAACACCGGGGAGCTGTTTTTT
CASSFSYANTGELFF
>.|.|TRBJ1-1|TRBV2
TGTGCCAGCAGTGGCATTGAAGCTTTCTTT
CASSGIEAFF
>once|.|TRBJ2-3|TRBV30
TGTGCCTGGAGTACAGATACGCAGTATTTT
CAWSTDTQYF
>.|.|TRBJ2-2|TRBV7-9
TGTGCCAGCAGCTTCACACCCGGGGAGCTGTTTTTT
CASSFTPGELFF
>.|TRBD2|TRBJ2-1|TRBV4-3
TGCGCCAGCAGCCAAGATCCTCTAGCGGGGTCCTACAATGAGCAGTTCTTC
CASSQDPLAGSYNEQFF
>.|.|TRBJ2-5|TRBV19
TGTGCCAGTAGCATAGTACCGGGAGCGAGAGGAGAGACCCAGTACTTC
CASSIVPGARGETQYF
>.|.|TRBJ1-3|TRBV2
TGTGCCAGCAGTTGGGACACCGCTTCCTCTGGAAACACCATATATTTT
CASSWDTASSGNTIYF
>once|.|TRBJ2-7|TRBV28
TGTGCCAGCAGTCCTCCGGAGTTCACCTACGAGCAGTACTTC
CASSPPEFTYEQYF
>.|.|TRBJ2-1|TRBV14
TGTGCCAGCAGTATAATTAGCGGTAATGAGCAGTTCTTC
CASSIISGNEQFF
>.|.|TRBJ2-1|TRBV4-1
TGCGCCAGCAGCCAAGATGGAGGTTCTAGCATAAGCTCCTACAATGAGCAGTTCTTC
CASSQDGGSSISSYNEQFF
>.|TRBD1|TRBJ2-7|TRBV19
TGTGCCAGTAGTCCCTGGACAGGGGCGCCCTACGAGCAGTACTTC
CASSPWTGAPYEQYF
>.|.|TRBJ1-3|TRBV12-2
TGTGCAAGTCGCTCCATGTGGCGTGTCGGGACAAAGGCGGGGGGAAACACCATATATTTT
CASRSMWRVGTKAGGNTIYF
>.|.|TRBJ2-3|TRBV19
TGTGCCAGTAGCCTCCCCTCGGCCCGGGCCAGCACAGATACGCAGTATTTT
CASSLPSARASTDTQYF
>once|.|TRBJ2-1|TRBV7-6
TGTGCCAGCAGCTCGGACCTCAGCTCCTACAATGAGCAGTTCTTC
CASSSDLSSYNEQFF
>.|.|TRBJ2-3|TRBV11-2
TGTGCCAGCAGGCCCCCACAGGGTGAGATCGCAGATACGCAGTATTTT
CASRPPQGEIADTQYF
>.|.|TRBJ1-1|TRBV9
TGTGCCAGCAGCACACAGGGAGTAGACACTGAAGCTTTCTTT
CASSTQGVDTEAFF
>.|.|TRBJ2-1|TRBV7-3
TGTGCCAGCAGCTTAACGTTCTTAGGTGAGCAGTTCTTC
CASSLTFLGEQFF
>.|.|TRBJ1-5|TRBV7-9
TGTGCCAGCAGCCCCGGCCCCTTAGGCAATCAGCCCCAGCATTTT
CASSPGPLGNQPQHF
>once|.|TRBJ2-1|TRBV6-8
TGTGCCAGCAGTATGGACTCCCGGACTTACAATGAGCAGTTCTTC
CASSMDSRTYNEQFF
>.|TRBD1|TRBJ1-3|TRBV28
TGTGCCAGCAGTACCGGGACAGAAGTCTCTGGAAACACCATATATTTT
CASSTGTEVSGNTIYF
>.|.|TRBJ2-6|TRBV15
TGTGCCACCAGCAGAGATTCAGACGGACTATCTGGGGCCAACGTCCTGACTTTC
CATSRDSDGLSGANVLTF
>few|.|TRBJ2-3|TRBV5-1
TGCGCCAGCAGCCCGACCGCTCGTACTAGCACAGATACGCAGTATTTT
CASSPTARTSTDTQYF
>.|.|TRBJ1-3|TRBV7-8
TGTGCCAGCAGCCCCCAAACCCTCGGGGCTGGAAACACCATATATTTT
CASSPQTLGAGNTIYF
>.|TRBD2|TRBJ2-1|TRBV11-2
TGTGCCAGCAGCTCCCGGGAGGGGTCCTACAATGAGCAGTTCTTC
CASSSREGSYNEQFF
>.|TRBD1|TRBJ2-7|TRBV30
TGTGCCTGCGGGACAGACGTCCACGAGCAGTACTTC
CACGTDVHEQYF
>.|.|TRBJ2-4|TRBV28
TGTGCCAGCACATTAAGGCGGGAAGGGAACATTCAGTACTTC
CASTLRREGNIQYF
>.|.|TRBJ2-6|TRBV15
TGTGCCACCAGCAGAGATCGGAGCTCTGGGGCCAACGTCCTGACTTTC
CATSRDRSSGANVLTF